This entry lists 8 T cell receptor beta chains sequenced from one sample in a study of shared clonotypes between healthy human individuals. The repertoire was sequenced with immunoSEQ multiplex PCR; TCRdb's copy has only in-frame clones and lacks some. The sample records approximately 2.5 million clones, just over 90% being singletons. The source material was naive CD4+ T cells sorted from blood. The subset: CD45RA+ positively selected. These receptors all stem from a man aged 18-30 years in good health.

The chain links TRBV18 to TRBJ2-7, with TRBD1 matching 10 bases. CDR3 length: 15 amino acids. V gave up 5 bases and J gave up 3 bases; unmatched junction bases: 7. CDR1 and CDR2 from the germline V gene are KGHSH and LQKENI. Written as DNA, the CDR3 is TGTGCCAGCTCATCCTTGACAGGGGGCTTCTACGAGCAGTACTTC. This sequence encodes CASSSLTGGFYEQYF.

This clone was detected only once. The CDR3 nucleotides read TGTGCCAGCAGTGAAAGCGGGGGGGCAACCGGGGAGCTGTTTTTT. It encodes CASSESGGATGELFF. The rearrangement joins TRBV6-1 to TRBJ2-2; 10 positions match TRBD2. With V trimmed by 2 bases and J by 5 bases, 2 bases remained unmatched. CDR1 and CDR2 (germline): MNHNS, SASEGT. The CDR3 sequence is 15 residues long.

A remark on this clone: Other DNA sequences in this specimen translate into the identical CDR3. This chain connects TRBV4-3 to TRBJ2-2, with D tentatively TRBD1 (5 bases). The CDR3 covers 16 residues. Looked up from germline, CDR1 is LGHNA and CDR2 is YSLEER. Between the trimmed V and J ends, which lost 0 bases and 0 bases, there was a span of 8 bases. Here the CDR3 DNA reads TGCGCCAGCAGCCAAGAATGGGGCTCGAACACCGGGGAGCTGTTTTTT. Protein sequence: CASSQEWGSNTGELFF.

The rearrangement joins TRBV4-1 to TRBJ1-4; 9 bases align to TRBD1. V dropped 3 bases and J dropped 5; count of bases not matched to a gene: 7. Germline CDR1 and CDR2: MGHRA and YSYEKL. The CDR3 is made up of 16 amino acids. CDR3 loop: CASSQPPDRGNEKLFF. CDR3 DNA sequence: TGCGCCAGCAGCCAGCCCCCGGACAGGGGAAATGAAAAACTGTTTTTT.

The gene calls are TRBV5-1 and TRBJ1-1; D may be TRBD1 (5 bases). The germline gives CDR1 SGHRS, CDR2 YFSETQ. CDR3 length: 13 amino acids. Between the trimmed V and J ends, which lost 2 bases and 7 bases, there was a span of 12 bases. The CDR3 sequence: CASSFGGGFEAFF. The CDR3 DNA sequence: TGCGCCAGCAGCTTCGGTGGGGGTTTTGAAGCTTTCTTT.

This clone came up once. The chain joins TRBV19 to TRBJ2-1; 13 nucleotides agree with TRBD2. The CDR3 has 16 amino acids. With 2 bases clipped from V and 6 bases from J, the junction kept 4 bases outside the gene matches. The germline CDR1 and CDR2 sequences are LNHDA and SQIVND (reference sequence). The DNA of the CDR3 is TGTGCCAGTAGTATAACGGGACTAGCGGGGATCAATGAGCAGTTCTTC. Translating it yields CASSITGLAGINEQFF. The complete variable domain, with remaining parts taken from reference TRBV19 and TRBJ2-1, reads DGGITQSPKYLFRKEGQNVTLSCEQNLNHDAMYWYRQDPGQGLRLIYYSQIVNDFQKGDIAEGYSVSREKKESFPLTVTSAQKNPTAFYLCASSITGLAGINEQFFGPGTRLTVL.

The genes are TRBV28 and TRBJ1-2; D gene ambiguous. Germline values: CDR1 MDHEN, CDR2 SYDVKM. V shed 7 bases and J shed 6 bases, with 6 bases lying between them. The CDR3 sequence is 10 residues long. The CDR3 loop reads CASKENGYTF. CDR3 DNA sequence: TGTGCCAGCAAGGAAAATGGCTACACCTTC.

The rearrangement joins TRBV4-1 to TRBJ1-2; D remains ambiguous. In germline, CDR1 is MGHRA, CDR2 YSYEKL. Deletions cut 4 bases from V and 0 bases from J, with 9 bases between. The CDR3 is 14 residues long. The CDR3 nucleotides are TGCGCCAGCAGCCTCCCCGGAGCTAACTATGGCTACACCTTC. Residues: CASSLPGANYGYTF.